These 24 T cell receptor beta chains were all obtained from the same sample, sequenced in a study of blood T cells in healthy people across ages. A sample-barcoded 5' primer and a J-beta primer mix were used in a second PCR of roughly 6 to 11 cycles. TCRdb independently ran MiXCR on the 5' RACE reads; one entry per CDR3 protein. The sample yields 700,000 to 950,000 distinct CDR3 sequences, 55% to 75% seen once. The specimen sequenced was blood. Receptors were obtained from a man aged 25-45 years in good health.

A note on this clonotype: A read error may produce the germline difference seen at one junction end. The chain carries TRBV6-1 and TRBJ2-3; 8 bases fit TRBD1. Germline V gives CDR1 MNHNS, CDR2 SASEGT. CDR3 size: 16 residues. The CDR3 bases are TGTGCAAGCAGTTCTTACCGGGACAGGAGAGAGGATACGCAGTATTTT. Translated: CASSSYRDRREDTQYF.

This rearrangement joins TRBV3-1 to TRBJ1-1, with 10 bases matching TRBD1. The CDR3 is made up of 16 amino acids. The junction had 5 bases not matched to a gene; V was cut back by 2 bases and J by 2 bases. Germline loops: CDR1 LGHDT, CDR2 YNNKEL (reference sequence). CDR3 in amino acids: CASSQQTGGGNTEAFF. In nucleotides, the CDR3 is TGTGCCAGCAGCCAACAGACAGGGGGCGGTAACACTGAAGCTTTCTTT.

V and J are TRBV27 and TRBJ1-2; no clear D gene. Per germline, CDR1 MNHEY and CDR2 SMNVEV (reference sequence). V lost 7 bases and J 5 bases, leaving 8 bases between the germline ends. The CDR3 runs to 11 residues. CDR3 sequence: CASKGSYGYTF. CDR3 bases: TGTGCCAGCAAAGGGTCGTATGGCTACACCTTC.

This clonotype appeared a few times. The chain employs TRBV28 and TRBJ1-6, with D hard to call. V lost 5 bases, J lost 1 base, and 9 bases lay in between. CDR1 MDHEN and CDR2 SYDVKM come from the germline V gene. This CDR3 is 15 amino acids long. The CDR3 here is CASSPSRSYNSPLHF. The CDR3 DNA sequence: TGTGCCAGCAGTCCTAGCAGGTCCTATAATTCACCCCTCCACTTT.

This chain joins TRBV5-6 and TRBJ2-3; D is undetermined. The CDR3 loop spans 15 amino acids. Trimming took off 4 bases at V and 2 bases at J, with 14 bases between the two ends. Germline CDR1 and CDR2: SGHDT and YYEEEE. CDR3 in amino acids: CASSAPDWYTDTQYF. The CDR3 nucleotides read TGTGCCAGCAGCGCACCAGACTGGTACACAGATACGCAGTATTTT.

The rearrangement uses TRBV24-1 and TRBJ2-4, with D possibly matching TRBD1 (5 bases). The J call may be mistaken, given a closer DNA end match to TRBJ2-5. Germline values: CDR1 KGHDR, CDR2 SFDVKD. The CDR3 is made up of 13 amino acids. CDR3 nucleotide sequence: TGTGCCACCAGTGAGTCAGGGCTGGAGACCCAGTACTTC. It yields the protein CATSESGLETQYF.

This sequence joins TRBV12-3 or TRBV12-4 and TRBJ2-6; D call uncertain. The CDR3 runs to 16 residues. V lost 6 bases to trimming and J lost 0 bases, with 12 bases between them. CDR3 DNA sequence: TGTGCCAGCAGGTTGACCGGCGACTCTGGGGCCAACGTCCTGACTTTC. Translated: CASRLTGDSGANVLTF.

This clonotype was detected only a few times. The chain is built from TRBV28 and TRBJ2-6; 7 positions agree with TRBD1. V shed 4 bases, J shed 2 bases, and the junction held 2 bases outside the gene matches. The CDR3 totals 15 residues. The germline CDR1 and CDR2 sequences are MDHEN and SYDVKM. The CDR3 region has the DNA TGTGCCAGCAGTTCTAGGGGGCCTGGGGCCAACGTCCTGACTTTC. Translated, it gives CASSSRGPGANVLTF.

In this sample, this clonotype turned up a few times. V is TRBV29-1 and J is TRBJ1-2; 9 bases are a match to TRBD1. V was clipped by 7 bases and J by 6 bases; unmatched bases: 9. The CDR3 contains 13 residues. CDR1 is SQVTM and CDR2 is ANQGSEA in the germline V gene. The CDR3 region has the DNA TGCAGCGGGTCAACGGACAGGGGACATGGCTACACCTTC. As protein: CSGSTDRGHGYTF.

The chain has TRBV27 and TRBJ1-2, with D unresolved. The CDR3 is 14 amino acids. V was trimmed by 5 bases and J by 4 bases, leaving 14 bases between them. CDR1 is MNHEY, CDR2 SMNVEV, per germline (reference sequence). The CDR3 protein is CASSPRPKTYGYTF. In DNA, the CDR3 is TGTGCCAGCAGTCCACGACCGAAGACCTATGGCTACACCTTC.

The CDR3 sequence: CSAAERQIIDEQYF. Here the CDR3 DNA reads TGCAGTGCCGCAGAGCGACAGATAATTGACGAGCAGTACTTC. The rearrangement uses TRBV20-1 and TRBJ2-7; tentatively, D is TRBD1 (5 bases). V dropped 6 bases and J dropped 5 bases, with 20 bases sitting between them. The germline gives CDR1 DFQATT, CDR2 SNEGSKA (reference sequence). This CDR3 comprises 14 residues.

The chain recombines TRBV11-2 with TRBJ2-1; possible D gene TRBD1, 5 bases. Trimming shortened V by 4 bases and J by 8 bases, and 12 bases separated the two germline ends. This CDR3 is built from 13 residues. Per the germline V gene, CDR1 is SGHAT and CDR2 is FQNNGV. Here the CDR3 reads CASSSSQGHEQFF. The CDR3 DNA sequence: TGTGCCAGCAGCTCTTCGCAGGGTCATGAGCAGTTCTTC.

This clonotype has only a few counts. One junction end disagrees with the germline gene, perhaps due to a read error. V is TRBV20-1 and J is TRBJ2-7, with 10 bases aligning to TRBD1. The CDR3 is made up of 17 amino acids. The germline CDR1 and CDR2 sequences are DFQATT and SNEGSKA (reference sequence). CDR3 coding DNA: TGTAGTGCTAGAGACCCTCCGGGACAGGGGAGGGTTTACGAGCAGTACTTC. Residues: CSARDPPGQGRVYEQYF.

The J gene is TRBJ1-2, the V gene TRBV9; no firm D call. The germline CDR1 and CDR2 sequences are SGDLS and YYNGEE. Trimming cost V 0 bases and J 4 bases, with 10 bases left between them. The CDR3 runs to 14 residues. The CDR3 sequence: CASSVAGTFYGYTF. For the CDR3, the DNA is TGTGCCAGCAGCGTAGCAGGAACCTTCTATGGCTACACCTTC.

The chain has TRBV4-1 and TRBJ2-1; D call uncertain. The CDR3 extends over 17 amino acids. V lost 1 base to trimming and J lost 4 bases, with 17 bases between them. CDR1 is MGHRA and CDR2 is YSYEKL in the germline V gene. CDR3 amino acids: CASSQGAARMPYNEQFF. The DNA for the CDR3 is TGCGCCAGCAGCCAAGGGGCTGCGAGAATGCCTTACAATGAGCAGTTCTTC.

The J gene is TRBJ2-2, the V gene TRBV4-1; TRBD1 is a possible D gene (6 bases). This CDR3 has 16 amino acids. Germline CDR1 MGHRA, CDR2 YSYEKL. The ends were cut back, 1 base at V and 3 bases at J, with 12 bases in the middle. CDR3 sequence (DNA): TGCGCCAGCAGCCAAGTCTGGGACACCTACACCGGGGAGCTGTTTTTT. Translating it yields CASSQVWDTYTGELFF.

V gene TRBV27 combines with J gene TRBJ2-7; no firm D call. The CDR3 totals 13 residues. Per the germline V gene, CDR1 is MNHEY and CDR2 is SMNVEV (reference sequence). The ends were cut back, 5 bases at V and 6 bases at J, with 14 bases in the middle. The CDR3 bases are TGTGCCAGCAGTGTCACCGCTTCAGGCGAGCAGTACTTC. Its translation: CASSVTASGEQYF.

V gene TRBV7-2 combines with J gene TRBJ2-1, with 8 bases matching TRBD2. Per the germline V gene, CDR1 is SGHTA and CDR2 is FQGNSA. This CDR3 has 17 amino acids. Unmatched junction bases numbered 10, after V lost 3 bases and J lost 3 bases. As DNA, the CDR3 is TGTGCCAGCAGCTTTCCGGGGGGGGCTAGCGGCTACAATGAGCAGTTCTTC. As protein: CASSFPGGASGYNEQFF.

This chain links TRBV4-2 with TRBJ1-2; TRBD1 might be the D (5 bases). Trimming left V 4 bases short and J 3 bases short, with 15 bases between. The length of the CDR3 is 15 residues. CDR1 and CDR2 (germline): LGHNA, YNFKEQ. The CDR3 DNA sequence: TGTGCCAGCAGCCCAGACTTCCCGGGACACTATGGCTACACCTTC. Protein sequence: CASSPDFPGHYGYTF.

J is TRBJ2-5 and V is TRBV7-2, with 7 bases that match TRBD2. The V gene end was trimmed by 5 bases and the J gene end by 2 bases; junction bases not matched to a gene: 5. The germline gives CDR1 SGHTA, CDR2 FQGNSA. The CDR3 sequence is 14 residues long. The CDR3 region has the DNA TGTGCCAGCAGCCCATTTAGCGGGCAAGAGACCCAGTACTTC. It yields the protein CASSPFSGQETQYF. The entire variable domain, with the rest obtained from reference TRBV7-2 and TRBJ2-5, is as follows: GAGVSQSPSNKVTEKGKDVELRCDPISGHTALYWYRQSLGQGLEFLIYFQGNSAPDKSGLPSDRFSAERTGGSVSTLTIQRTQQEDSAVYLCASSPFSGQETQYFGPGTRLLVL.

This clonotype was recorded many times. The rearrangement links TRBV5-6 to TRBJ2-7; TRBD1 or TRBD2 may be the D gene (6 bases each). CDR1 and CDR2 from the germline V gene are SGHDT and YYEEEE. V was cut by 3 bases and J by 4 bases, with 14 bases left in between. This CDR3 has 14 residues. The CDR3 here is CASSYLAGTYEQYF. DNA for the CDR3: TGTGCCAGCAGCTACCTGGCGGGGACATACGAGCAGTACTTC.

This chain connects TRBV4-3 to TRBJ2-7; D gene ambiguous. Trimming took off 0 bases at V and 3 bases at J, with 12 bases between the two ends. The CDR3 consists of 15 residues. Germline values: CDR1 LGHNA, CDR2 YSLEER. The CDR3 protein is CASSQDYHGDYEQYF. The CDR3 coding sequence is TGCGCCAGCAGCCAAGATTATCATGGAGACTACGAGCAGTACTTC.

The CDR3 loop is CASSFYRLFGGELFF. The CDR3 region has the DNA TGTGCCAGCAGTTTCTACCGATTGTTTGGCGGGGAGCTGTTTTTT. The chain is built from TRBV6-2 or TRBV6-3 and TRBJ2-2; D is unclear. V shed 4 bases and J shed 7 bases, with 16 bases lying between them. Germline V lookup: CDR1 MNHEY, CDR2 SVGEGT. This CDR3 spans 15 amino acids.

This clonotype was observed a handful of times. V gene TRBV29-1 combines with J gene TRBJ1-1; 7 nucleotides line up with TRBD1. The CDR3 contains 16 residues. The ends lost 6 bases at V and 1 base at J; junction bases unmatched: 14. Germline V gene sequence: CDR1 SQVTM, CDR2 ANQGSEA. CDR3: CSVPGQTTRGNTEAFF. CDR3 sequence (DNA): TGCAGCGTGCCGGGACAGACTACGAGGGGGAACACTGAAGCTTTCTTT.